This T cell receptor (beta chain) was recorded in a study of T-cell memory formation after mild COVID-19. TCRdb redid the calling of the 5' RACE reads with MiXCR, one entry per CDR3 protein. The sample yields about 540,000 distinct CDR3 sequences, roughly 20% seen once. This clonotype has just a few counts. The CDR3 runs to 16 residues. The ends were cut back, 3 bases at V and 3 bases at J, with 17 bases in the middle. Germline CDR1 SGHNT, CDR2 YYREEE (reference sequence). This receptor was taken from an adult woman who had mild COVID-19 (a few samples of this study predate the infection). Cell type and time point are not known. Specimen: PBMCs or a T cell subset sorted from them (not recorded which). The chain combines TRBV5-4 with TRBJ2-3; D could derive from TRBD1 or TRBD2 (5 bases each). The CDR3, as DNA: TGTGCCAGCAGCTATGGGACGGGCCCAGGAACAGATACGCAGTATTTT. It specifies CASSYGTGPGTDTQYF.